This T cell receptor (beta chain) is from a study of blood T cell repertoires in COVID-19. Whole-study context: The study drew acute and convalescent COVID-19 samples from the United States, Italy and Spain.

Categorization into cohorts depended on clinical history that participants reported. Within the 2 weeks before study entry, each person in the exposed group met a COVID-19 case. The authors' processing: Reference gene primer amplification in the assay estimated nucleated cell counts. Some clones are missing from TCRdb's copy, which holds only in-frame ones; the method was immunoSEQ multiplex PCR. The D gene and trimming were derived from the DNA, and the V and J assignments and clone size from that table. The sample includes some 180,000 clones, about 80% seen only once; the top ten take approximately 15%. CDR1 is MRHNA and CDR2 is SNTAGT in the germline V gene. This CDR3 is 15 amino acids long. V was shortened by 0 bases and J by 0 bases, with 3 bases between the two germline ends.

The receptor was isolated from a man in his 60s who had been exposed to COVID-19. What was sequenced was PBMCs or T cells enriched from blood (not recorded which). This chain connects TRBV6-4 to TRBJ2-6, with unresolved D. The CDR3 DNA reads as TGTGCCAGCAGTGACTCCAGCTCTGGGGCCAACGTCCTGACTTTC. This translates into CASSDSSSGANVLTF.